This is a list of T cell receptor beta chains from one sample in a study of blood T cell repertoires in COVID-19. Assay used: immunoSEQ multiplex PCR; TCRdb lists only in-frame clones, some missing. The sample lists some 450,000 clones; roughly 90% were seen once. Sequencing was carried out using peripheral blood. The receptors shown here come from a man aged 18 to 29 with COVID-19, enrolled during active disease. Both conserved end residues are part of each CDR3. The D gene is left open where the match is weak. The size field is filled for only some rows; it gives once, few, many or a size class.

clone size: NA
J gene: TRBJ2-1
V gene: TRBV5-1
D gene: TRBD1
CDR3 DNA: TGCGCCAGCAGCCTCGGGACAGTATACAATGAGCAGTTCTTC
CDR3 protein: CASSLGTVYNEQFF

clone size: once
J gene: TRBJ1-1
V gene: TRBV11-2
D gene: TRBD1
CDR3 DNA: TGTGCCAGCAGCAACCCTGACAGGGCTCTCACTGAAGCTTTCTTT
CDR3 protein: CASSNPDRALTEAFF

clone size: once
J gene: TRBJ1-1
V gene: TRBV10-3
D gene: NA
CDR3 DNA: TGTGCCATCAGTGAGTCGCACAGGAGTGTGTCGGAAACTGAAGCTTTCTTT
CDR3 protein: CAISESHRSVSETEAFF

clone size: NA
J gene: TRBJ1-5
V gene: TRBV12-5
D gene: NA
CDR3 DNA: TGTGCTAGTGCCCACCCTAACGGGGGGGTGGAAAGCAATCAGCCCCAGCATTTT
CDR3 protein: CASAHPNGGVESNQPQHF

clone size: NA
J gene: TRBJ1-6
V gene: TRBV19
D gene: TRBD1
CDR3 DNA: TGTGCCAGTATTGAGGACAGGGGAAATAATTCACCCCTCCACTTT
CDR3 protein: CASIEDRGNNSPLHF

clone size: once
J gene: TRBJ2-1
V gene: TRBV5-1
D gene: TRBD2
CDR3 DNA: TGCGCCAGCAGCTTGGAACCTAGCGGTACACTCAATGAGCAGTTCTTC
CDR3 protein: CASSLEPSGTLNEQFF

clone size: NA
J gene: TRBJ1-2
V gene: TRBV3-1/TRBV3-2
D gene: NA
CDR3 DNA: TGTGCCAGCAGCCAACTCACAGGTGGCGGCTACACCTTC
CDR3 protein: CASSQLTGGGYTF

clone size: once
J gene: TRBJ2-2
V gene: TRBV6-5
D gene: NA
CDR3 DNA: TGTGCCAGCAGCCGACAGGTGGGAGGGACCGGGGAGCTGTTTTTT
CDR3 protein: CASSRQVGGTGELFF

clone size: NA
J gene: TRBJ2-1
V gene: TRBV11-2
D gene: NA
CDR3 DNA: TGTGCCAGCAGCATACGACAGGCCAATGAGCAGTTCTTC
CDR3 protein: CASSIRQANEQFF

clone size: NA
J gene: TRBJ2-1
V gene: TRBV30
D gene: TRBD2
CDR3 DNA: TGTGCCTGGAGTGTACAACGGACTAGCGGGATAAGGAATGAGCAGTTCTTC
CDR3 protein: CAWSVQRTSGIRNEQFF

clone size: NA
J gene: TRBJ2-2
V gene: TRBV12-3/TRBV12-4
D gene: NA
CDR3 DNA: TGTGCCAGCAGTTTGCAGGACACCGGGGAGCTGTTTTTT
CDR3 protein: CASSLQDTGELFF

clone size: NA
J gene: TRBJ2-6
V gene: TRBV6-1
D gene: TRBD1
CDR3 DNA: TGTGCCAGCAGTGAGACCGGGACAGGGGCCTCTGGGGCCAACGTCCTGACTTTC
CDR3 protein: CASSETGTGASGANVLTF